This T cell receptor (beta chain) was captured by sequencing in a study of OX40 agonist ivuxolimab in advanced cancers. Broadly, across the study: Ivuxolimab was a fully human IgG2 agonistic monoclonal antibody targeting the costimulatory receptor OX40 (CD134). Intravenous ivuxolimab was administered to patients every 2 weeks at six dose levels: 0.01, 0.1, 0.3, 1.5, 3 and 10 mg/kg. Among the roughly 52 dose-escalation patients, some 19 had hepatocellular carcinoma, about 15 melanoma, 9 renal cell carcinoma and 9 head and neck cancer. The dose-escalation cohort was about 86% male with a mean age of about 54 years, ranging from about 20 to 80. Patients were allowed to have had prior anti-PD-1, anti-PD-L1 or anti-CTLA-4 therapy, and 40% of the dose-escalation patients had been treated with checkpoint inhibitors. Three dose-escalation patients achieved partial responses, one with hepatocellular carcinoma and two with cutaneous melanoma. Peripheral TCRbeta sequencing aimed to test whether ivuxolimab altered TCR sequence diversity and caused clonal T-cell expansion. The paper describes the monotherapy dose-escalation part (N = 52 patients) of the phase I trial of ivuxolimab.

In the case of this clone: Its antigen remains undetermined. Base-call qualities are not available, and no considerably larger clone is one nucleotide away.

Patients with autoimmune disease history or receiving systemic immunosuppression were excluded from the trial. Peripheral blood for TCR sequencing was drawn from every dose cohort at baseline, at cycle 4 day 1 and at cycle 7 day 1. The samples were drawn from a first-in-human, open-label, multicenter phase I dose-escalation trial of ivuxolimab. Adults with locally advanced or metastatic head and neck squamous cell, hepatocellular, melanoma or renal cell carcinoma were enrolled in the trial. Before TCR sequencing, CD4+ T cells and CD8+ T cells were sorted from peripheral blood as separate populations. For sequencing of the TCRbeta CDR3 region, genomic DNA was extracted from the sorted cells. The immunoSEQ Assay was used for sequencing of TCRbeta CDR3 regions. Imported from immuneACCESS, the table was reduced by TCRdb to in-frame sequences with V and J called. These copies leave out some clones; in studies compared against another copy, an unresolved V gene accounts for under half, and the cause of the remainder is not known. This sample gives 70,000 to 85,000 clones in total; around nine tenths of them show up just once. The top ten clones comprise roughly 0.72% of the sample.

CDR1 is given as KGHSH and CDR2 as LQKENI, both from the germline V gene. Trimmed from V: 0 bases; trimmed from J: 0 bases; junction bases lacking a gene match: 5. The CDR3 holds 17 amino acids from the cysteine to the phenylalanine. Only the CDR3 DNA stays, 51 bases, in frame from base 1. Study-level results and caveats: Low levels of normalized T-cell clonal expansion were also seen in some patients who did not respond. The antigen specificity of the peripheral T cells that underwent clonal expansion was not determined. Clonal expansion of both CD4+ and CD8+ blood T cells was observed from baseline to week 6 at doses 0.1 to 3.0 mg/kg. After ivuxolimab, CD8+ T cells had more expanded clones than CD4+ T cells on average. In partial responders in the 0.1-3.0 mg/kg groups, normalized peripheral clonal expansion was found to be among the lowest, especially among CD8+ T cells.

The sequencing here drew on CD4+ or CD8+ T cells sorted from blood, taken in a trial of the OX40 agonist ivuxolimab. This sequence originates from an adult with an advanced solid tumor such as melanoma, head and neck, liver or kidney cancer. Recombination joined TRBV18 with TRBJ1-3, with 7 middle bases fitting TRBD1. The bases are TGTGCCAGCTCACCACCGACAGGGAGGTCCTCTGGAAACACCATATATTTT. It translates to CASSPPTGRSSGNTIYF.